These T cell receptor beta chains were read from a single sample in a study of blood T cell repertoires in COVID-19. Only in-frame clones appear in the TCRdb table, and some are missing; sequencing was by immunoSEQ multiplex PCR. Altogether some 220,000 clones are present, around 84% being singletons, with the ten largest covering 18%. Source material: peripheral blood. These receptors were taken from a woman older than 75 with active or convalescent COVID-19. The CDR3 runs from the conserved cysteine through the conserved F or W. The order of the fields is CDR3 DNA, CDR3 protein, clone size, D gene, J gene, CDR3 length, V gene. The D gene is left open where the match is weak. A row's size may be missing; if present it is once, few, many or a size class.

CDR3 DNA: TGTGCCAGCAGCTTAGTTGCGGGGGGCACCGGGGAGCTGTTTTTT
CDR3 protein: CASSLVAGGTGELFF
clone size: few
D gene: TRBD2
J gene: TRBJ2-2
CDR3 length: 15
V gene: TRBV7-6

CDR3 DNA: TGTGCCAGCAGCCAGTCCGACTGGTTTCGACTAGCGGGATCCTACAATGAGCAGTTCTTC
CDR3 protein: CASSQSDWFRLAGSYNEQFF
clone size: few
D gene: TRBD2
J gene: TRBJ2-1
CDR3 length: 20
V gene: TRBV3-1/TRBV3-2

CDR3 DNA: TGTGCCAGCAGCCGTATACTCGGGGGGGGCCAAACCTATGGCTACACCTTC
CDR3 protein: CASSRILGGGQTYGYTF
clone size: -
D gene: -
J gene: TRBJ1-2
CDR3 length: 17
V gene: TRBV9

CDR3 DNA: TGCGCCAGCAGCCAAGTAGCGGGTGGTAGAGGCGAGCAGTACTTC
CDR3 protein: CASSQVAGGRGEQYF
clone size: -
D gene: TRBD2
J gene: TRBJ2-7
CDR3 length: 15
V gene: TRBV4-3

CDR3 DNA: TGTGCCAGCACGGGGGGGCGATCGCAAGAGACCCAGTACTTC
CDR3 protein: CASTGGRSQETQYF
clone size: -
D gene: TRBD2
J gene: TRBJ2-5
CDR3 length: 14
V gene: TRBV6-5

CDR3 DNA: TGTGCCAGTAGTACGGGATACACCGGGGAGCTGTTTTTT
CDR3 protein: CASSTGYTGELFF
clone size: -
D gene: -
J gene: TRBJ2-2
CDR3 length: 13
V gene: TRBV19

CDR3 DNA: TGTGCCAGCAGCGTAGAACAGGGGGGTACAGATACGCAGTATTTT
CDR3 protein: CASSVEQGGTDTQYF
clone size: -
D gene: TRBD1
J gene: TRBJ2-3
CDR3 length: 15
V gene: TRBV9

CDR3 DNA: TGCGCCAGCAGCTTGGGACTAGCGGGGGGGCTGGCCCAAGAGACCCAGTACTTC
CDR3 protein: CASSLGLAGGLAQETQYF
clone size: -
D gene: TRBD2
J gene: TRBJ2-5
CDR3 length: 18
V gene: TRBV5-1

CDR3 DNA: TGCAGCGCCGTACTAGCGGGAGCAGATACGCAGTATTTT
CDR3 protein: CSAVLAGADTQYF
clone size: once
D gene: TRBD2
J gene: TRBJ2-3
CDR3 length: 13
V gene: TRBV29-1

CDR3 DNA: TGTGCCAGCAGCCAACACCTACAGGGCACTGAAGCTTTCTTT
CDR3 protein: CASSQHLQGTEAFF
clone size: -
D gene: -
J gene: TRBJ1-1
CDR3 length: 14
V gene: TRBV3-1/TRBV3-2

CDR3 DNA: TGTGCCATCAGTGTACAGGCCCCCTATGGCTACACCTTC
CDR3 protein: CAISVQAPYGYTF
clone size: -
D gene: -
J gene: TRBJ1-2
CDR3 length: 13
V gene: TRBV10-3

CDR3 DNA: TGTGCCAGCTCCCTCGGGGGGCCTGCCTACAATGAGCAGTTCTTC
CDR3 protein: CASSLGGPAYNEQFF
clone size: -
D gene: -
J gene: TRBJ2-1
CDR3 length: 15
V gene: TRBV11-3

CDR3 DNA: TGCGCCAGCAGACCGTCGCGGCTGTCCTACGAGCAGTACTTC
CDR3 protein: CASRPSRLSYEQYF
clone size: few
D gene: -
J gene: TRBJ2-7
CDR3 length: 14
V gene: TRBV4-1

CDR3 DNA: TGTGCCAGCAGCTTAAACAGAGGGGAGACCCAGTACTTC
CDR3 protein: CASSLNRGETQYF
clone size: -
D gene: -
J gene: TRBJ2-5
CDR3 length: 13
V gene: TRBV7-9

CDR3 DNA: TGTGCCAGCAGCTTAGTTCGGTCCCAAGCTTTCTTT
CDR3 protein: CASSLVRSQAFF
clone size: -
D gene: -
J gene: TRBJ1-1
CDR3 length: 12
V gene: TRBV7-8

CDR3 DNA: TGTGCCAGCAGTTATGATCGGGGGAACACTGAAGCTTTCTTT
CDR3 protein: CASSYDRGNTEAFF
clone size: -
D gene: -
J gene: TRBJ1-1
CDR3 length: 14
V gene: TRBV6-2/TRBV6-3

CDR3 DNA: TGTGCCATCAGTGATGGTGGGCGGCACGGGGATTCACCCCTCCACTTT
CDR3 protein: CAISDGGRHGDSPLHF
clone size: -
D gene: -
J gene: TRBJ1-6
CDR3 length: 16
V gene: TRBV10-3

CDR3 DNA: TGTGCCAGCAGTCGGACAGGGGGAGGAGGCGGCTACACCTTC
CDR3 protein: CASSRTGGGGGYTF
clone size: -
D gene: TRBD1
J gene: TRBJ1-2
CDR3 length: 14
V gene: TRBV6-5

CDR3 DNA: TGCGCCAGCAGCTCGGTACAGGGGTTAGATGGCTACACCTTC
CDR3 protein: CASSSVQGLDGYTF
clone size: -
D gene: TRBD1
J gene: TRBJ1-2
CDR3 length: 14
V gene: TRBV5-1

CDR3 DNA: TGCGCCAGCAGCTCAGTCCCGGGACTAGCGGGAGGGCCGAGCTCCTACAATGAGCAGTTCTTC
CDR3 protein: CASSSVPGLAGGPSSYNEQFF
clone size: -
D gene: TRBD2
J gene: TRBJ2-1
CDR3 length: 21
V gene: TRBV5-1